This record concerns one T cell receptor (beta chain) sequence. The antigen remains undetermined. The data belong to a study of naive CD8 T cells in extremely preterm neonates. Findings and caveats of the study: CDR3 nucleotide sharing was less than 3.5% in preterm, 0.4% to 0.45% term, around 0.033% children, 0.01% adults. Preterm neonate repertoires were significantly less rich by iChao1 than others.

Cord blood came from elective full-term cesareans at about 37-41 weeks without labor or membrane rupture. Excluded: fetal demise, active maternal HSV, known maternal HIV. Sorting kept Annexin V-negative CD3+CD8+CD45RA+CCR7+ naive T cells. The repertoire was sequenced with immunoSEQ multiplex PCR; TCRdb's copy has only in-frame clones and lacks some. Of about 4,900 clones in the sample, 95% to 98% were seen once. Trimming took off 5 bases at V and 1 base at J, with 11 bases between the two ends. This CDR3 region has 14 residues. Looked up from germline, CDR1 is MNHEY and CDR2 is SMNVEV (reference sequence).

The TCR was taken from a newborn in good health. The chain has TRBV27 and TRBJ1-1, with D possibly being TRBD1 (5 bases). The sample taken for sequencing was naive CD8+ T cells from cord blood. The CDR3 DNA reads TGTGCCAGCAGTCCGACAGTTCAGAACACTGAAGCTTTCTTT. It translates to CASSPTVQNTEAFF.